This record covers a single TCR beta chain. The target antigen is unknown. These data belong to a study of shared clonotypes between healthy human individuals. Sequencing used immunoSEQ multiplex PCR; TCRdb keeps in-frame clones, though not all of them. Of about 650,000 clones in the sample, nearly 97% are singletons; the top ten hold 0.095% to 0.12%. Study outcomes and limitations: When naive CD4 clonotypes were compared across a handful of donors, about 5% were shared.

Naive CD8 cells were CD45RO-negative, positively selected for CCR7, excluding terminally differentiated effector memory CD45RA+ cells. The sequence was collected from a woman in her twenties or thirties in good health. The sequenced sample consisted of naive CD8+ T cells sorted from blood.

CDR3 sequence (DNA): TGTGCCAGCAGCTTAGATCTAGCGGGGTTCCAAGAGACCCAGTACTTC. Amino acid sequence: CASSLDLAGFQETQYF. The genes are TRBV7-9 and TRBJ2-5; 9 bases line up with TRBD2. Germline CDR1 reads SEHNR; CDR2 reads FQNEAQ (reference sequence). This CDR3 is 16 amino acids long. V trimming: 1 base; J trimming: 1 base; junction bases outside the gene matches: 4.